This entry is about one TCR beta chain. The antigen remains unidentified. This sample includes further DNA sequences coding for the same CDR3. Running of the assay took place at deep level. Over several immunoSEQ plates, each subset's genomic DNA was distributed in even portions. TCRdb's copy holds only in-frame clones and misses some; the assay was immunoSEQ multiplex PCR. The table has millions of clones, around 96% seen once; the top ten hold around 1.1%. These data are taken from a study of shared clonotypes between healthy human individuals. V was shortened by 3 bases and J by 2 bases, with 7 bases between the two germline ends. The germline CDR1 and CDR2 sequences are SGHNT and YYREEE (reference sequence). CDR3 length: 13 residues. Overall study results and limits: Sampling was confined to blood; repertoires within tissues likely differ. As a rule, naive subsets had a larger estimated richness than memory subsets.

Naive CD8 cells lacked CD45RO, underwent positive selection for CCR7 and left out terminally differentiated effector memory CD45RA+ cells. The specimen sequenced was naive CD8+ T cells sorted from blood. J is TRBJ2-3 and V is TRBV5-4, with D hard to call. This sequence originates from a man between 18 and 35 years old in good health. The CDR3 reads CASSSSSTDTQYF. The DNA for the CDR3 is TGTGCCAGCAGCTCTTCATCCACAGATACGCAGTATTTT.